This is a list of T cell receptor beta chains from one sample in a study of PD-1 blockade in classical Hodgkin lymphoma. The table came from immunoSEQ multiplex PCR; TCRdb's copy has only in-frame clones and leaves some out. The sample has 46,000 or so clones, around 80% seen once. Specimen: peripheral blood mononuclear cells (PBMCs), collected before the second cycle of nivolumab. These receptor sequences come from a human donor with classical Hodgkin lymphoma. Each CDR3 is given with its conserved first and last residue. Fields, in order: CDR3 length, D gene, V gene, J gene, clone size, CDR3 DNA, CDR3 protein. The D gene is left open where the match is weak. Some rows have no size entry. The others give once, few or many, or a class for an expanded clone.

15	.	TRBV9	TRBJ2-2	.	TGTGCCAGCAGCCCTCAAACAGGGTACACCGGGGAGCTGTTTTTT	CASSPQTGYTGELFF
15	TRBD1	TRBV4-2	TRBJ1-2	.	TGTGCCAGCAGCCAACTGACAGGGGGCCGGGATGGCTACACCTTC	CASSQLTGGRDGYTF
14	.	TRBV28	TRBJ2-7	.	TGTGCCAGCAGTTTAGTACCTCAGGCGGGCGAGCAGTACTTC	CASSLVPQAGEQYF
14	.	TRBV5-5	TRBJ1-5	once	TGTGCCAGCAGCTTCCGGGACGGCAATCAGCCCCAGCATTTT	CASSFRDGNQPQHF
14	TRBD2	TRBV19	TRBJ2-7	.	TGTGCCAGTACCCAGCGGGGGGGGAACTACGAGCAGTACTTC	CASTQRGGNYEQYF
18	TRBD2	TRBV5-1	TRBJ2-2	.	TGCGCCAGCAGCTTGGTCGGCGGGGGTGCATCGAACACCGGGGAGCTGTTTTTT	CASSLVGGGASNTGELFF
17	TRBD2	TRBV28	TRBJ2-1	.	TGTGCCAGCAGTGGGACTAGCGGGAGAGGGTCCTACAATGAGCAGTTCTTC	CASSGTSGRGSYNEQFF
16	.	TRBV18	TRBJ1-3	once	TGTGCCAGCTCACCCCGACAGGTTCCCTCTGGAAACACCATATATTTT	CASSPRQVPSGNTIYF
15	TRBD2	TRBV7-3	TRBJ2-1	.	TGTGCCAGCAGCCGAACTAGCGCATCCTACAATGAGCAGTTCTTC	CASSRTSASYNEQFF
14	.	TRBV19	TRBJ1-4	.	TGTGCCAGTATGGGGGGAGGTCGGAAAGAAAAACTGTTTTTT	CASMGGGRKEKLFF
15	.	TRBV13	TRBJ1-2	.	TGTGCCAGCAGCTTCTTAGGGCAGCAATCTTATGGCTACACCTTC	CASSFLGQQSYGYTF
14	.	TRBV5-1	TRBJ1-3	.	TGCGCCAGCAGCTTGACAGGGCAAGGAAACACCATATATTTT	CASSLTGQGNTIYF
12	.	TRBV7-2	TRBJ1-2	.	TGTGCCAGCAGGCCCGGAAACTATGGCTACACCTTC	CASRPGNYGYTF
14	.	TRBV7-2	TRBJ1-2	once	TGTGCCAGCAGCTTAGAGATCGGTCGTCCTGGCTACACCTTC	CASSLEIGRPGYTF
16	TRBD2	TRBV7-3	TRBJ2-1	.	TGTGCCAGCAGCAAAAGGGGACTAGCGGGAGACAATGAGCAGTTCTTC	CASSKRGLAGDNEQFF
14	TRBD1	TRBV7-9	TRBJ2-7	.	TGTGCCAGCAGCCACGACAGGGGGGACTACGAGCAGTACTTC	CASSHDRGDYEQYF
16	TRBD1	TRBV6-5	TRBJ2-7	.	TGTGCCAGCAGTTACCAGGGGACAGGGACGTACTACGAGCAGTACTTC	CASSYQGTGTYYEQYF
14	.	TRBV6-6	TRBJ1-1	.	TGTGCCAGCAGTTACACAGGGATGAACACTGAAGCTTTCTTT	CASSYTGMNTEAFF
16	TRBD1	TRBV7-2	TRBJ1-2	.	TGTGCCAGCAGATCCGGACAGGGGGCTTATAGTTATGGCTACACCTTC	CASRSGQGAYSYGYTF
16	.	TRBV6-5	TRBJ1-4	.	TGTGCCAGCAGTTACGATTTGGAAGCAACTAATGAAAAACTGTTTTTT	CASSYDLEATNEKLFF
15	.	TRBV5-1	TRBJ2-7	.	TGCGCCAGCAGCTTGGATGTTTCAGGGAGTTACGAGCAGTACTTC	CASSLDVSGSYEQYF
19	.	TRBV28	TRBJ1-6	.	TGTGCCAGCAGTTTACAACCTCTGGGAGCGGGGGGTAAAGGTTCACCCCTCCACTTT	CASSLQPLGAGGKGSPLHF
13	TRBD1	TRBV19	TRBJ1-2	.	TGTGCCAGTACCTGGGACAGGGGGCATGGCTACACCTTC	CASTWDRGHGYTF
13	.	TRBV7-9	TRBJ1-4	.	TGTGCCAGCAGCTTAGGGCAGGGAGGAAAACTGTTTTTT	CASSLGQGGKLFF
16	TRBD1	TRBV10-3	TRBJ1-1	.	TGTGCCATCCGAGACAGGGTCGGCGATTTGAACACTGAAGCTTTCTTT	CAIRDRVGDLNTEAFF
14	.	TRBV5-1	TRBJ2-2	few	TGCGCCAGCAGGTCGGCCCCGAACACCGGGGAGCTGTTTTTT	CASRSAPNTGELFF
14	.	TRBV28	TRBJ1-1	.	TGTGCCAGCAGTTCCCTTATCGGGGGCACTGAAGCTTTCTTT	CASSSLIGGTEAFF
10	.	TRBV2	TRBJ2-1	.	TGTGCCAGCAGGACAGTTGAGCAGTTCTTC	CASRTVEQFF
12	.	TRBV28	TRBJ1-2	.	TGTGCCAGCACCACAGGGTACGATGGCTACACCTTC	CASTTGYDGYTF
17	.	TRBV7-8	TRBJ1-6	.	TGTGCCAGCAGCTCCAAACAGGGTGTCGCCTATAATTCACCCCTCCACTTT	CASSSKQGVAYNSPLHF
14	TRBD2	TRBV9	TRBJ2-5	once	TGTGCCAGCAGCCTGACTAGCGTTTGGGAGACCCAGTACTTC	CASSLTSVWETQYF
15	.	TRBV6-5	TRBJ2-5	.	TGTGCCAGCACACCCCTTAGTGAGGGGGGAGAGACCCAGTACTTC	CASTPLSEGGETQYF
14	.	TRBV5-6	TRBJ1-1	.	TGTGCCAGCAGCTTGTTTTCCGAGGGGTATGAAGCTTTCTTT	CASSLFSEGYEAFF
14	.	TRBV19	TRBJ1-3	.	TGTGCCAGTAGTATAGGCCATCCCGGAAACACCATATATTTT	CASSIGHPGNTIYF
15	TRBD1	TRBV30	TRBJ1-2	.	TGTGCCTGGACCGGGCTGGGACAGGGTTCCTATGGCTACACCTTC	CAWTGLGQGSYGYTF
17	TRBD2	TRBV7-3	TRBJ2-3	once	TGTGCCAGCAGCTTAACCCCGGGACTAGCGGGGCGGGATACGCAGTATTTT	CASSLTPGLAGRDTQYF
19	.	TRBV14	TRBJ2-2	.	TGTGCCAGCAGCCAAGATACCCGACAGGTGCCCACAGAGGCCGGGGAGCTGTTTTTT	CASSQDTRQVPTEAGELFF
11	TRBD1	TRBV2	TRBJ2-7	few	TGTGCCAGCGACAGGGAGACCGAGCAGTACTTC	CASDRETEQYF
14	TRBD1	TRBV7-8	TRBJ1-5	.	TGTGCCAGCAGCCTAGAGGGACAGACACAGCCCCAGCATTTT	CASSLEGQTQPQHF
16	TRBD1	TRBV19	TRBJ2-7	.	TGTGCCAGTAGTACGAATCCAACAGGGGCCTCCTACGAGCAGTACTTC	CASSTNPTGASYEQYF
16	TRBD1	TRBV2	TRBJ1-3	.	TGTGCCAGCAGATCAGGGGGCTCAGGGTATGGAAACACCATATATTTT	CASRSGGSGYGNTIYF
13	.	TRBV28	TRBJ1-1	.	TGTGCCAGCAGTGAACGGGGGCGAACTGAAGCTTTCTTT	CASSERGRTEAFF
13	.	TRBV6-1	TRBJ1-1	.	TGTGCCAGCAGGGGCCTGGGGAACACTGAAGCTTTCTTT	CASRGLGNTEAFF
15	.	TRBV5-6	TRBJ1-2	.	TGTGCCAGCAGCTTGGATTCGGGGGGGGCCGTTGGCTACACCTTC	CASSLDSGGAVGYTF
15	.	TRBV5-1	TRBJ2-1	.	TGCGCCAGCAGTGACAGCGGGCACCCCTACAATGAGCAGTTCTTC	CASSDSGHPYNEQFF
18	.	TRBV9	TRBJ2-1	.	TGTGCCAGCAGCGACACCCGTGGGAGGCTAGGGGCATACAATGAGCAGTTCTTC	CASSDTRGRLGAYNEQFF
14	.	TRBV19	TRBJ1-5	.	TGTGCCAGTAGTATGTGGGCTAGCAATCAGCCCCAGCATTTT	CASSMWASNQPQHF
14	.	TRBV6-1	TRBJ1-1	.	TGTGCCAGCAGTGTCCGGGCAGGGAGCACTGAAGCTTTCTTT	CASSVRAGSTEAFF
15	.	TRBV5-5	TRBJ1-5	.	TGTGCCAGCAGCTTGGTACCACAGGCTCGGCAGCCCCAGCATTTT	CASSLVPQARQPQHF